Shown below are 23 T cell receptor beta chains from a single sample sequenced in a study of CD8 T cells in ankylosing spondylitis. A single record per CDR3 protein comes from TCRdb applying MiXCR to the 5' RACE reads. The sample contains 200,000 to 250,000 distinct CDR3 sequences, around 10% of which appear only once. The sequencing sample was made of blood, either unsorted or a sorted T cell fraction (not recorded which). All receptors come from a male donor with ankylosing spondylitis or in good health (not recorded which).

This clonotype has just a few counts. This may arise from a read error, as a much more abundant clone is one base away. The genes are TRBV12-3 or TRBV12-4 and TRBJ2-3, with 9 bases that match TRBD1. CDR3 length: 15 amino acids. The CDR3 nucleotides read TGTGACAGCAGTTTGTACAGGGGGCTCCCAGATACGCAGTATTTT. Residues: CDSSLYRGLPDTQYF.

This clonotype was observed many times. V is TRBV19 and J is TRBJ2-3, with TRBD2 matching over 11 bases. Germline CDR1 reads LNHDA; CDR2 reads SQIVND (reference sequence). The CDR3 is made up of 16 amino acids. J gave up 5 bases and V 5 bases, and 9 bases lay outside the gene matches. CDR3 region: CASSLPPGLAEDTQYF. For the CDR3, the DNA is TGTGCCAGTAGTCTCCCCCCGGGACTAGCGGAAGATACGCAGTATTTT. Full variable domain (remainder filled in from reference TRBV19 and TRBJ2-3): DGGITQSPKYLFRKEGQNVTLSCEQNLNHDAMYWYRQDPGQGLRLIYYSQIVNDFQKGDIAEGYSVSREKKESFPLTVTSAQKNPTAFYLCASSLPPGLAEDTQYFGPGTRLTVL.

There are many counts of this clonotype. The rearrangement links TRBV27 to TRBJ1-2, with 7 bases lining up with TRBD1. The trim removed 5 bases at V and 4 bases at J, leaving 10 bases unmatched. CDR1 is MNHEY and CDR2 is SMNVEV in the germline V gene (reference sequence). The CDR3 has 15 amino acids. The CDR3 here is CASSPLDRELYGYTF. Here the CDR3 DNA reads TGTGCCAGCAGTCCCCTCGACAGGGAACTCTATGGCTACACCTTC.

The rearrangement uses TRBV20-1 and TRBJ2-3; perhaps TRBD2 as D (5 bases). With 0 bases removed from V and 0 bases from J, the gap between germline ends came to 13 bases. Germline V gives CDR1 DFQATT, CDR2 SNEGSKA (reference sequence). This CDR3 region has 16 residues. This CDR3 is CSARDHWTPSTDTQYF. In DNA, the CDR3 is TGCAGTGCTAGAGATCATTGGACTCCTAGCACAGATACGCAGTATTTT.

This clonotype was detected many times. The gene calls are TRBV12-3 or TRBV12-4 and TRBJ2-2; a weak D match, TRBD2 (5 bases). Trimming pared 1 base from V and 6 bases from J, leaving 6 bases between. This CDR3 region has 13 residues. The CDR3: CASSLEAAGELFF. CDR3 nucleotides: TGTGCCAGCAGTTTAGAAGCGGCCGGGGAGCTGTTTTTT.

This clonotype was counted ten times or more. The chain links TRBV7-4 to TRBJ1-5; TRBD1 might be the D (6 bases). The CDR3 totals 17 residues. Trimming pared 5 bases from V and 4 bases from J, leaving 21 bases between. In germline, CDR1 is SGHVT, CDR2 SQSDAQ. The CDR3 region is CASSRQPPLGGNQPQHF. The CDR3 DNA reads as TGTGCCAGCAGCCGACAACCCCCCCTAGGGGGGAATCAGCCCCAGCATTTT. Variable domain in full (rest from reference TRBV7-4 and TRBJ1-5): GAGVSQSPRYKVAKRGRDVALRCDSISGHVTLYWYRQTLGQGSEVLTYSQSDAQRDKSGRPSGRFSAERPERSVSTLKIQRTEQGDSAVYLCASSRQPPLGGNQPQHFGDGTRLSIL.

This clonotype was observed a few times. This CDR3 fails to terminate in the conserved phenylalanine or tryptophan, so it likely reflects a read error. The limits of the CDR3 on the DNA are not certain, so only TCRdb's listed CDR3 is given. V usage is TRBV5-6 and J usage is TRBJ1-1. Counting both end residues, the CDR3 totals 11 amino acids. CDR1 and CDR2 from the germline V gene are SGHDT and YYEEEE. This CDR3 reads CASSWGPQKMV.

This clonotype was found many times. The chain has TRBV12-3 or TRBV12-4 and TRBJ2-5, with a possible D match to TRBD2 (6 bases). V was cut by 2 bases and J by 9 bases, with 13 bases left in between. There are 13 residues in the CDR3. This chain's CDR3 is CASSLYEASAQYF. The CDR3, as DNA: TGTGCCAGCAGTTTATATGAGGCTAGCGCCCAGTACTTC.

This clonotype was detected ten times or more. The rearrangement uses TRBV20-1 and TRBJ1-5; tentative D call: TRBD1 (5 bases). With 4 bases removed from V and 4 bases from J, the gap between germline ends came to 8 bases. The germline V gene encodes CDR1 DFQATT and CDR2 SNEGSKA (reference sequence). The CDR3 has 12 amino acids. DNA for the CDR3: TGCAGTGCTACAGGGACTAATCAGCCCCAGCATTTT. This gives the protein CSATGTNQPQHF.

This clonotype was counted only a few times. This chain links TRBV7-8 with TRBJ2-7, with 7 bases aligning to TRBD1. The CDR3 contains 18 residues. The germline CDR1 and CDR2 sequences are SGHVS and FQNEAQ. The ends lost 3 bases at V and 5 bases at J; junction bases unmatched: 19. CDR3 region: CASSLPGKQGTFANEQYF. CDR3 in DNA: TGTGCCAGCAGCTTGCCCGGTAAACAGGGGACGTTCGCTAACGAGCAGTACTTC.

This clonotype was seen at least ten times. The chain links TRBV6-1 to TRBJ2-7; D ambiguous. This CDR3 is built from 13 residues. From germline, CDR1 is MNHNS and CDR2 SASEGT. V was pared by 8 bases and J by 0 bases, with 11 bases between. The CDR3 spells CASGSPLSYEQYF. In nucleotides, the CDR3 is TGTGCCAGCGGATCCCCCCTCTCCTACGAGCAGTACTTC.

Ten or more counts support this clonotype. The chain joins TRBV5-5 to TRBJ2-2; TRBD2 matches at 7 bases. The CDR3 runs to 14 residues. The germline V gene has CDR1 SGHKS and CDR2 YYEKEE (reference sequence). V was pared by 4 bases and J by 6 bases, with 6 bases of the junction left unmatched. CDR3 sequence reads: CASSGGEGPGELFF. Here the CDR3 DNA reads TGTGCCAGCAGCGGAGGGGAGGGCCCCGGGGAGCTGTTTTTT.

This clonotype was observed a handful of times. The chain is built from TRBV5-1 and TRBJ2-7; D remains unclear. Trimming took 0 bases from V and 2 from J, leaving 15 bases between them. Germline CDR1 and CDR2: SGHRS and YFSETQ. There are 16 residues in the CDR3. The CDR3 spells CASSLASQTTTYEQYF. For the CDR3, the DNA is TGCGCCAGCAGCTTGGCCTCGCAAACAACGACCTACGAGCAGTACTTC.

This clonotype was recorded at least ten times. This sequence joins TRBV20-1 and TRBJ2-1; TRBD2 matches at 9 bases. Trimming cost V 3 bases and J 8 bases; bases outside gene matches: 8. CDR3 length: 14 amino acids. Germline V gene data show CDR1 as DFQATT and CDR2 as SNEGSKA (reference sequence). The CDR3: CSASTGLASDEQFF. DNA of the CDR3: TGCAGTGCTAGTACGGGACTAGCATCCGATGAGCAGTTCTTC.

At least ten counts were recorded for this clonotype. The chain joins TRBV4-2 to TRBJ2-2; D tentatively reads TRBD1 or TRBD2 (5 bases each). V lost 3 bases, J lost 5 bases, and 16 bases lay in between. The germline V gene encodes CDR1 LGHNA and CDR2 YNFKEQ. The CDR3 is 16 amino acids. The CDR3 DNA sequence: TGTGCCAGCAGCCACTCGGGACCCGAGCCGACCGGGGAGCTGTTTTTT. Amino acid sequence: CASSHSGPEPTGELFF.

This clonotype came up many times. The chain joins TRBV15 to TRBJ1-2; D is unresolved. CDR3 length equals 13 residues. Germline V gene lookup returns CDR1 LNHNV and CDR2 YYDKDF (reference sequence). V was cut by 0 bases and J by 3 bases, with 5 bases left in between. Here the CDR3 reads CATSRDTDYGYTF. The CDR3 DNA sequence: TGTGCCACCAGCAGAGACACAGACTATGGCTACACCTTC.

This clonotype was observed a few times. This chain links TRBV4-2 with TRBJ2-1, with TRBD2 matching 13 bases. V dropped 4 bases and J dropped 6; count of bases not matched to a gene: 3. Germline V lookup: CDR1 LGHNA, CDR2 YNFKEQ. The CDR3 length is 15 residues. CDR3 loop: CASSRGTSGTNEQFF. In DNA form, the CDR3 reads TGTGCCAGCAGCCGAGGGACTAGCGGGACCAATGAGCAGTTCTTC.

Many counts were recorded for this clonotype. The CDR3 loop is CATSDFRGGAYNEQFF. DNA for the CDR3: TGTGCCACCAGTGATTTTCGGGGCGGGGCATACAATGAGCAGTTCTTC. The V gene is TRBV24-1, the J gene TRBJ2-1, with a weak D call TRBD2 (6 bases). Germline V gives CDR1 KGHDR, CDR2 SFDVKD. The V and J ends lost 1 base and 4 bases respectively, with 13 bases between them. The CDR3 consists of 16 residues.

This clonotype was seen a few times. This rearrangement joins TRBV6-1 to TRBJ2-5, with D possibly being TRBD1 (5 bases). Between the trimmed V and J ends, which lost 4 bases and 1 base, there was a span of 7 bases. This CDR3 has 13 amino acids. CDR1 is MNHNS and CDR2 is SASEGT in the germline V gene. The CDR3 spells CASSGGAQETQYF. The CDR3 DNA sequence: TGTGCCAGCAGTGGGGGCGCCCAAGAGACCCAGTACTTC.

This clonotype came up many times. This chain uses TRBV10-3 with TRBJ2-7; 9 bases line up with TRBD1. This CDR3 has 15 residues. Germline V gives CDR1 ENHRY, CDR2 SYGVKD. J lost 4 bases, V lost 3 bases, and 7 bases had no gene match. CDR3 amino acids: CAISDPGQGGYEQYF. The DNA for the CDR3 is TGTGCCATCAGTGACCCGGGACAGGGTGGGTACGAGCAGTACTTC.

In its sample, this clonotype was seen many times. The chain couples TRBV11-1 to TRBJ2-2, with TRBD2 identical over 12 bases. This CDR3 is 16 amino acids long. Unmatched junction bases numbered 7, after V lost 5 bases and J lost 6 bases. Germline lookup yields CDR1 SGHAT and CDR2 FQDESV (reference sequence). CDR3 DNA sequence: TGTGCCAGCAGCCCCGGGACTAGCGGGTATCCCGGGGAGCTGTTTTTT. It specifies CASSPGTSGYPGELFF.

This clonotype appeared many times. The chain is built from TRBV21-1 and TRBJ1-1; the table calls TRBD1, which could not be checked here. TRBV21-1 is described as a pseudogene. The length of the CDR3 is 15 residues. CDR3 nucleotide sequence: TGTGCCAGCGGACTCGACAGGGGGGAGAACACTGAAGCTTTCTTT. It is translated as CASGLDRGENTEAFF.

Notes on this clonotype: Given a much more abundant clone one base away, this may be a read error. The J gene is TRBJ2-2, the V gene TRBV5-1; D not resolved. Germline V gene sequence: CDR1 SGHRS, CDR2 YFSETQ. CDR3 length: 15 amino acids. CDR3 protein: CASTLTASNAGELFF. Written as DNA, the CDR3 is TGCGCCAGCACCTTGACTGCCTCGAACGCCGGGGAGCTGTTTTTT.